Each of the 30 T cell receptor beta chains below was sequenced from the same sample in a study of cytomegalovirus exposure and HLA in healthy donors. The primer mix had 60 Vbeta and 13 Jbeta primers. Profiling relied on immunoSEQ multiplex PCR, and the TCRdb table lists in-frame clones only, not all of them. The table records 110,000 to 150,000 clones, roughly 75% of them present only once. What was sequenced was PBMCs. All receptors derive from a female donor in good health and CMV-seronegative.

The rearrangement links TRBV6-1 to TRBJ1-1; D is uncertain. CDR3 length equals 12 residues. Germline V gene data show CDR1 as MNHNS and CDR2 as SASEGT. V lost 2 bases and J 10 bases, leaving 11 bases between the germline ends. Here the CDR3 DNA reads TGTGCCAGCAGTGAACTAGGGAGCGGAGCTTTCTTT. Protein sequence: CASSELGSGAFF.

V gene TRBV6-1 combines with J gene TRBJ2-7, with 7 bases that match TRBD1. The CDR3 runs 14 residues. Trimming removed 4 bases from V and 0 bases from J; junction bases left unmatched: 3. Germline values: CDR1 MNHNS, CDR2 SASEGT. The CDR3 DNA is TGTGCCAGCAGTGCACAGGGGAGCTCCTACGAGCAGTACTTC. Amino acids: CASSAQGSSYEQYF.

The chain employs TRBV27 and TRBJ1-1, with a tentative D call TRBD1 (5 bases). Germline CDR1 and CDR2: MNHEY and SMNVEV (reference sequence). V was cut by 2 bases and J by 3 bases, with 10 bases left in between. The CDR3 sequence is 14 residues long. The CDR3 spells CASSLIREDTEAFF. DNA of the CDR3: TGTGCCAGCAGTTTAATCAGGGAAGACACTGAAGCTTTCTTT.

This clone has a handful of counts. This rearrangement joins TRBV5-1 to TRBJ1-1; tentative D call: TRBD1 (6 bases). The germline V gene has CDR1 SGHRS and CDR2 YFSETQ. This CDR3 is 16 amino acids long. The V and J ends lost 0 bases and 4 bases respectively, with 16 bases between them. The chain's CDR3 is CASSLVHRADGTEAFF. CDR3 DNA sequence: TGCGCCAGCAGCTTGGTTCACAGGGCTGACGGCACTGAAGCTTTCTTT.

The chain has TRBV13 and TRBJ1-3; TRBD1 might be the D (5 bases). Germline CDR1 and CDR2: PRHDT and FYEKMQ (reference sequence). The CDR3 runs 14 residues. Trimming took off 2 bases at V and 4 bases at J, with 9 bases between the two ends. This CDR3 reads CASSLTGHGNTIYF. In nucleotides, the CDR3 is TGTGCCAGCAGCTTAACAGGACACGGAAACACCATATATTTT. The variable domain in full, with the rest retrieved from reference TRBV13 and TRBJ1-3, is AAGVIQSPRHLIKEKRETATLKCYPIPRHDTVYWYQQGPGQDPQFLISFYEKMQSDKGSIPDRFSAQQFSDYHSELNMSSLELGDSALYFCASSLTGHGNTIYFGEGSWLTVV.

V gene TRBV5-1 combines with J gene TRBJ1-1; 8 positions agree with TRBD1. CDR1 is SGHRS and CDR2 is YFSETQ in the germline V gene. The V gene end was trimmed by 1 base and the J gene end by 8 bases; junction bases not matched to a gene: 4. CDR3 length: 13 residues. The CDR3: CASSLSGTGEAFF. The CDR3 nucleotides read TGCGCCAGCAGCTTGTCCGGGACAGGAGAAGCTTTCTTT.

The V and J genes are TRBV23-1 and TRBJ1-4, with D uncertain. TRBV23-1 is recorded as an ORF, its role being uncertain. Trimming shortened V by 7 bases and J by 0 bases, and 9 bases separated the two germline ends. The CDR3 length is 14 residues. Here the CDR3 reads CASTAGSTNEKLFF. CDR3 bases: TGCGCCAGCACAGCAGGCTCAACTAATGAAAAACTGTTTTTT.

V is TRBV6-4 and J is TRBJ2-1, with D maybe TRBD2 (5 bases). CDR3 size: 15 residues. The V end lost 4 bases, the J end lost 6 bases, and 16 bases lay between the germline ends. Germline lookup yields CDR1 MRHNA and CDR2 SNTAGT. The CDR3 DNA is TGTGCCAGCAGTGGCAATAGCGTGACCCCCAATGAGCAGTTCTTC. It specifies CASSGNSVTPNEQFF.

This chain uses TRBV6-1 with TRBJ1-1, with 7 bases matching TRBD1. The CDR3 consists of 17 residues. From germline, CDR1 is MNHNS and CDR2 SASEGT. Trimming removed 2 bases from V and 0 bases from J; junction bases left unmatched: 9. CDR3: CASSERGFGTVNTEAFF. The DNA of the CDR3 is TGTGCCAGCAGTGAACGTGGTTTCGGGACAGTGAACACTGAAGCTTTCTTT.

The chain recombines TRBV7-6 with TRBJ2-5, with 9 positions matching TRBD2. The V and J ends lost 1 base and 4 bases, in that order; junction bases with no gene match: 7. The CDR3 covers 16 residues. CDR1 SGHVS and CDR2 FNYEAQ come from the germline V gene. Written as DNA, the CDR3 is TGTGCCAGCAGCTTAGGTACAAGCGGGAGGAGAGAGACCCAGTACTTC. Protein: CASSLGTSGRRETQYF. Using reference TRBV7-6 and TRBJ2-5 for the parts outside the CDR3, the full variable domain is GAGVSQSPRYKVTKRGQDVALRCDPISGHVSLYWYRQALGQGPEFLTYFNYEAQQDKSGLPNDRFSAERPEGSISTLTIQRTEQRDSAMYRCASSLGTSGRRETQYFGPGTRLLVL.

This clone has only a few counts. This chain's CDR3 is CASSLGQISSPLHF. The CDR3, as DNA: TGTGCCAGCAGCCTGGGACAGATCAGTTCACCCCTCCACTTT. This chain connects TRBV27 to TRBJ1-6, with 7 bases matching TRBD1. There are 14 residues in the CDR3. The germline gives CDR1 MNHEY, CDR2 SMNVEV (reference sequence). With V trimmed by 6 bases and J by 9 bases, 8 bases remained unmatched.

The V call is TRBV2, the J call TRBJ2-1, with TRBD1 identical over 7 bases. Germline CDR1 and CDR2: SNHLY and FYNNEI. The CDR3 totals 15 residues. J gave up 2 bases and V 4 bases, and 5 bases lay outside the gene matches. The CDR3 nucleotides are TGTGCCAGCAGTGTTAGGACAGGCCCCTACAATGAGCAGTTCTTC. Translating it yields CASSVRTGPYNEQFF.

The V call is TRBV13, the J call TRBJ2-6, with D perhaps TRBD2 (5 bases). CDR1 is PRHDT and CDR2 is FYEKMQ in the germline V gene (reference sequence). The CDR3 length is 15 residues. Trimming left V 5 bases short and J 2 bases short, with 10 bases between. This chain's CDR3 is CASSPVGAGANVLTF. Written as DNA, the CDR3 is TGTGCCAGCAGCCCGGTCGGGGCTGGGGCCAACGTCCTGACTTTC.

This rearrangement joins TRBV25-1 to TRBJ1-1; D may be TRBD1 (5 bases). With 3 bases removed from V and 4 bases from J, the gap between germline ends came to 12 bases. This CDR3 comprises 14 residues. Germline V gives CDR1 MGHDK, CDR2 SYGVNS. As DNA, the CDR3 is TGTGCCAGCAGTGAGTCGGGGGGGGGCACTGAAGCTTTCTTT. Protein product: CASSESGGGTEAFF.

V is TRBV27 and J is TRBJ1-6; the D is unclear. Trimming took off 5 bases at V and 6 bases at J, with 17 bases between the two ends. This CDR3 is built from 16 residues. Germline V gene lookup returns CDR1 MNHEY and CDR2 SMNVEV (reference sequence). The CDR3 region has the DNA TGTGCCAGCAGTGCCGTGCCCGGGTGGGTTAATTCACCCCTCCACTTT. It encodes CASSAVPGWVNSPLHF.

The V and J genes are TRBV28 and TRBJ1-5, with TRBD1 matching over 7 bases. The CDR3 extends over 16 amino acids. Germline CDR1 MDHEN, CDR2 SYDVKM. V lost 3 bases and J lost 2; bases outside the gene matches: 7. The CDR3 nucleotides are TGTGCCAGCAGTTTCCTCCAGGGGGTGGGCAATCAGCCCCAGCATTTT. Amino acid sequence: CASSFLQGVGNQPQHF. Full variable domain (rest looked up from reference TRBV28 and TRBJ1-5): DVKVTQSSRYLVKRTGEKVFLECVQDMDHENMFWYRQDPGLGLRLIYFSYDVKMKEKGDIPEGYSVSREKKERFSLILESASTNQTSMYLCASSFLQGVGNQPQHFGDGTRLSIL.

The chain carries TRBV5-4 and TRBJ1-1, with 8 bases lining up with TRBD1. The CDR3 runs to 15 residues. Unmatched junction bases numbered 8, after V lost 1 base and J lost 6 bases. Looked up from germline, CDR1 is SGHNT and CDR2 is YYREEE (reference sequence). CDR3 in DNA: TGTGCCAGCAGCTTGATCGGACAGGGATGGGCTGAAGCTTTCTTT. The encoded protein is CASSLIGQGWAEAFF.

The chain joins TRBV4-3 to TRBJ2-2; TRBD2 agrees at 8 bases. Germline V gene sequence: CDR1 LGHNA, CDR2 YSLEER. With 1 base clipped from V and 5 bases from J, the junction kept 6 bases outside the gene matches. The CDR3 length is 16 residues. The CDR3 nucleotides read TGCGCCAGCAGCCAAGTCGCCATAGCGGGGACCGGGGAGCTGTTTTTT. This gives the protein CASSQVAIAGTGELFF.

V gene TRBV29-1 combines with J gene TRBJ1-4, with D possibly being TRBD1 (5 bases). This CDR3 has 12 amino acids. Between the trimmed V and J ends, which lost 7 bases and 8 bases, there was a span of 14 bases. Germline V gives CDR1 SQVTM, CDR2 ANQGSEA. This CDR3 reads CSAGHAGEKLFF. The CDR3 nucleotides read TGCAGCGCCGGACACGCAGGGGAAAAACTGTTTTTT.

The chain joins TRBV28 to TRBJ2-1, with 7 bases lining up with TRBD2. The germline V gene has CDR1 MDHEN and CDR2 SYDVKM. The ends lost 6 bases at V and 6 bases at J; junction bases unmatched: 8. The length of the CDR3 is 14 residues. The CDR3 coding sequence is TGTGCCAGCAGATTAGCGGGTCGACTCAATGAGCAGTTCTTC. The encoded protein is CASRLAGRLNEQFF.

The chain links TRBV27 to TRBJ1-4, with D possibly TRBD1 on 6 matching bases. The CDR3 runs 14 residues. CDR1 is MNHEY, CDR2 SMNVEV, per germline (reference sequence). With 2 bases removed from V and 5 bases from J, the gap between germline ends came to 9 bases. CDR3 DNA: TGTGCCAGCAGTTTAAACAGGGAGAATGAAAAACTGTTTTTT. It specifies CASSLNRENEKLFF.

V is TRBV28 and J is TRBJ1-1; D is uncertain. Germline V gene lookup returns CDR1 MDHEN and CDR2 SYDVKM. The CDR3 runs 12 residues. The V gene lost 7 bases and the J gene lost 0 bases, with 6 bases spanning the gap. The CDR3 coding sequence is TGTGCCAGCACCGTAATGAACACTGAAGCTTTCTTT. This gives the protein CASTVMNTEAFF. Supplemented by reference TRBV28 and TRBJ1-1, the full variable domain reads DVKVTQSSRYLVKRTGEKVFLECVQDMDHENMFWYRQDPGLGLRLIYFSYDVKMKEKGDIPEGYSVSREKKERFSLILESASTNQTSMYLCASTVMNTEAFFGQGTRLTVV.

The V gene is TRBV9, the J gene TRBJ2-3; possible D gene TRBD2, 5 bases. Germline values: CDR1 SGDLS, CDR2 YYNGEE. The CDR3 has 15 residues. V was trimmed by 3 bases and J by 3 bases, leaving 14 bases between them. CDR3 amino acids: CASSADPRGTDTQYF. Written as DNA, the CDR3 is TGTGCCAGCAGCGCGGACCCCAGAGGGACAGATACGCAGTATTTT.

J is TRBJ2-5 and V is TRBV5-4, with D tentatively TRBD2 (6 bases). There are 13 residues in the CDR3. In germline, CDR1 is SGHNT, CDR2 YYREEE (reference sequence). The ends were cut back, 0 bases at V and 5 bases at J, with 8 bases in the middle. CDR3 sequence: CASSLGLGETQYF. CDR3 sequence (DNA): TGTGCCAGCAGCTTGGGACTAGGGGAGACCCAGTACTTC.

There are a few counts of this clone. The V gene is TRBV5-1, the J gene TRBJ2-7, with 9 bases that match TRBD1. The CDR3 is made up of 14 amino acids. Germline-derived CDR1 and CDR2 are SGHRS and YFSETQ. Germline trimming cut 5 bases from V and 2 bases from J; bases unmatched to any gene: 5. The CDR3 nucleotides are TGCGCCAGCAGAAAAACAGGGGGCGCCTACGAGCAGTACTTC. It translates to CASRKTGGAYEQYF.

The table lists this clone with a few counts. The V call is TRBV6-5, the J call TRBJ1-5; D perhaps matches TRBD1 (5 bases). Trimming removed 4 bases from V and 3 bases from J, with 10 bases in between. There are 14 residues in the CDR3. Germline CDR1 MNHEY, CDR2 SVGAGI. The chain's CDR3 is CASSFGGPNQPQHF. The CDR3 coding sequence is TGTGCCAGCAGTTTCGGGGGTCCCAATCAGCCCCAGCATTTT.

The rearrangement joins TRBV28 to TRBJ2-7; D possibly corresponds to TRBD1 (6 bases). The germline V gene has CDR1 MDHEN and CDR2 SYDVKM. The V and J ends lost 4 bases and 0 bases respectively, with 16 bases between them. This CDR3 has 16 amino acids. CDR3 in DNA: TGTGCCAGCAGTTGGGGGACAACAGTAAGCTCCTACGAGCAGTACTTC. Translating it yields CASSWGTTVSSYEQYF.

The chain is built from TRBV18 and TRBJ2-5; D is possibly TRBD2 (5 bases). V lost 2 bases to trimming and J lost 2 bases, with 12 bases between them. The CDR3 runs 15 residues. CDR1 and CDR2 from the germline V gene are KGHSH and LQKENI. The CDR3 region is CASSPSRGRQETQYF. The CDR3 DNA follows: TGTGCCAGCTCACCAAGCCGGGGAAGACAAGAGACCCAGTACTTC.

The CDR3 coding sequence is TGTGCCAGCAGCGTAGTGGGGGGGCCCTACAATGAGCAGTTCTTC. It translates to CASSVVGGPYNEQFF. The V and J genes are TRBV9 and TRBJ2-1, with D perhaps matching TRBD2 (7 bases). V was trimmed by 0 bases and J by 2 bases, leaving 9 bases between them. CDR1 is SGDLS and CDR2 is YYNGEE in the germline V gene. The CDR3 totals 15 residues.

This CDR3 reads CASSLDGGDTEAFF. The CDR3 bases are TGCGCCAGCAGCTTGGACGGGGGGGACACTGAAGCTTTCTTT. V and J are TRBV5-1 and TRBJ1-1; D might be TRBD1 (5 bases). The CDR3 contains 14 residues. Germline CDR1 SGHRS, CDR2 YFSETQ. V was shortened by 0 bases and J by 3 bases, with 9 bases between the two germline ends.